The present TCR beta chain was sequenced within a study of neurological immune-mediated disorders. This CDR3 is built from 12 residues. CDR1 DFQATT and CDR2 SNEGSKA come from the germline V gene (reference sequence). MiXCR, applied by TCRdb to the 5' RACE reads, yields one record per CDR3 protein. Of more than 55,000 distinct CDR3 sequences in the sample, 24% were seen once. Time point meaning: technical triplicate 2. Unsorted libraries were derived from 2 million PBMCs stored at -80 C. Turning to this clonotype: At one end, the junction sequence differs from germline, possibly due to a read error.

V usage is TRBV20-1 and J usage is TRBJ1-5, with a tentative D call TRBD1 (5 bases). The sequence came from a man aged 55 to 69 with HTLV-1-associated myelopathy (HAM/TSP). Sequencing was performed on PBMCs. CDR3 loop: CSVGTSNHPQHF. In DNA, the CDR3 is TGCAGTGTCGGGACGTCCAATCATCCCCAGCATTTT.